Each of the 26 T cell receptor beta chains below was sequenced from the same sample in a study of cytomegalovirus exposure and HLA in healthy donors. The PCR was carried out with 60 Vbeta primers and 13 Jbeta primers. Libraries were prepared by immunoSEQ multiplex PCR; TCRdb keeps only in-frame clonotypes and omits some of them. In the table there are 90,000 to 95,000 clones, about 85% of which are singletons. What was sequenced was PBMCs. Receptors were obtained from a girl aged 2-10 years in good health and CMV-seropositive.

In the case of this clone: Other DNA sequences in the same sample also yield this CDR3. The rearrangement uses TRBV7-9 and TRBJ2-7; TRBD2 is a possible D gene (5 bases). CDR1 is SEHNR and CDR2 is FQNEAQ in the germline V gene (reference sequence). Trimming stripped 10 bases from V and 4 bases from J, with 8 bases between. The CDR3 spans 10 residues. DNA for the CDR3: TGTGCCACCGGGGAATACGAGCAGTACTTC. Amino acid sequence: CATGEYEQYF.

The count of this clone is one. The CDR3 loop is CASRGTDRRNYGYTF. In nucleotides, the CDR3 is TGTGCCAGTAGGGGAACCGACAGGAGGAACTATGGCTACACCTTC. This chain connects TRBV19 to TRBJ1-2, with D possibly TRBD1 on 6 matching bases. The germline gives CDR1 LNHDA, CDR2 SQIVND (reference sequence). The CDR3 length is 15 residues. The V gene lost 6 bases and the J gene lost 2 bases, with 16 bases spanning the gap.

This chain links TRBV10-3 with TRBJ2-1, with 8 bases matching TRBD2. Trimming at V came to 7 bases and at J to 4 bases, leaving 9 bases not matched to a gene. Germline V lookup: CDR1 ENHRY, CDR2 SYGVKD. The CDR3 covers 15 residues. The CDR3 DNA reads as TGTGCCATCAACCAGGGACTAGAGGCTTACAATGAGCAGTTCTTC. This translates into CAINQGLEAYNEQFF.

This clone was observed a single time. This chain joins TRBV7-9 and TRBJ1-1; the D is unclear. The CDR3 spans 13 residues. V was clipped by 3 bases and J by 1 base, with 6 bases between them. Germline CDR1 SEHNR, CDR2 FQNEAQ (reference sequence). This CDR3 reads CASSLEGNTEAFF. The CDR3 DNA follows: TGTGCCAGCAGCTTGGAGGGGAACACTGAAGCTTTCTTT.

The chain couples TRBV19 to TRBJ1-5; 7 nucleotides agree with TRBD1. Germline V gene lookup returns CDR1 LNHDA and CDR2 SQIVND (reference sequence). There are 14 residues in the CDR3. The V segment lost 3 bases and the J segment 2 bases; nucleotides outside the gene matches: 1. This CDR3 reads CASSIDRGNQPQHF. Written as DNA, the CDR3 is TGTGCCAGTAGTATTGACAGGGGCAATCAGCCCCAGCATTTT.

The CDR3 bases are TGTGCCAGCAGCCTAAATGGACTCTCCCTGGGGCAGTACTTC. Amino acid sequence: CASSLNGLSLGQYF. The chain links TRBV6-5 to TRBJ2-7; possibly TRBD2 for D (5 bases). The CDR3 is 14 amino acids. V was cut by 6 bases and J by 9 bases, with 21 bases left in between. Germline lookup yields CDR1 MNHEY and CDR2 SVGAGI.

The chain recombines TRBV28 with TRBJ1-5; D may be TRBD1 (5 bases). V lost 5 bases and J 7 bases, leaving 12 bases between the germline ends. The CDR3 has 13 amino acids. Per germline, CDR1 MDHEN and CDR2 SYDVKM. CDR3 in DNA: TGTGCCAGCAGTCTCACAGGTTTACAGCCCCAGCATTTT. Protein product: CASSLTGLQPQHF.

The gene calls are TRBV18 and TRBJ1-5; 8 positions agree with TRBD1. V gave up 3 bases and J gave up 4 bases; unmatched junction bases: 2. The length of the CDR3 is 14 residues. Germline loops: CDR1 KGHSH, CDR2 LQKENI. CDR3 region: CASSPGTGNQPQHF. The CDR3 region has the DNA TGTGCCAGCTCACCGGGGACAGGTAATCAGCCCCAGCATTTT. Drawing the rest from reference TRBV18 and TRBJ1-5, the complete variable domain is NAGVMQNPRHLVRRRGQEARLRCSPMKGHSHVYWYRQLPEEGLKFMVYLQKENIIDESGMPKERFSAEFPKEGPSILRIQQVVRGDSAAYFCASSPGTGNQPQHFGDGTRLSIL.

The CDR3 reads CASGLGGQPQHF. The CDR3 DNA is TGTGCCAGCGGACTAGGGGGACAGCCCCAGCATTTT. V usage is TRBV6-5 and J usage is TRBJ1-5; D is perhaps TRBD1 (6 bases). The V end lost 8 bases, the J end lost 7 bases, and 12 bases lay between the germline ends. The length of the CDR3 is 12 residues. CDR1 MNHEY and CDR2 SVGAGI come from the germline V gene.

The V gene is TRBV11-2, the J gene TRBJ2-3; 8 positions match TRBD1. V lost 5 bases, J lost 5 bases, and 3 bases stayed unmatched. This CDR3 has 13 amino acids. CDR1 and CDR2 from the germline V gene are SGHAT and FQNNGV. CDR3 coding DNA: TGTGCCAGCAGCCTTGACAGGGGAGATACGCAGTATTTT. Translation gives CASSLDRGDTQYF.

The chain links TRBV5-1 to TRBJ1-2; D is unresolved. The germline V and J ends were trimmed by 0 bases and 2 bases, with 5 bases remaining between them. Germline V CDR1 and CDR2: SGHRS, YFSETQ. This CDR3 is 13 amino acids long. The CDR3 nucleotides read TGCGCCAGCAGCTTGGGAAGCAACTATGGCTACACCTTC. It encodes CASSLGSNYGYTF.

This clone showed up just a few times. The chain combines TRBV5-1 with TRBJ1-1; tentatively, D is TRBD1 (5 bases). V was clipped by 4 bases and J by 7 bases, with 8 bases between them. The CDR3 is made up of 11 amino acids. Germline V gives CDR1 SGHRS, CDR2 YFSETQ. The CDR3 DNA reads as TGCGCCAGCAGCGTAAGGGGTGAAGCTTTCTTT. The encoded protein is CASSVRGEAFF.

CDR3 in DNA: TGTGCCGTTGGGAGGGGACAGGAGAACACTGAAGCTTTCTTT. This codes for CAVGRGQENTEAFF. The genes are TRBV6-1 and TRBJ1-1; 8 bases are a match to TRBD1. The V gene's germline CDR1 is MNHNS and CDR2 SASEGT. The CDR3 runs 14 residues. V lost 11 bases to trimming and J lost 1 base; unmatched junction nucleotides: 9.

This sequence joins TRBV4-2 and TRBJ1-2; D is uncertain. The germline V and J ends were trimmed by 0 bases and 6 bases, with 14 bases remaining between them. Germline V CDR1 and CDR2: LGHNA, YNFKEQ. This CDR3 region has 15 residues. The CDR3, as DNA: TGTGCCAGCAGCCAAGACTCAACGGTCTCGGATGGCTACACCTTC. This sequence encodes CASSQDSTVSDGYTF.

CDR3 nucleotides: TGTGCCACCTCGGTACAGGGGCGACCCCTTGAAGCTTTCTTT. Protein product: CATSVQGRPLEAFF. The gene calls are TRBV7-9 and TRBJ1-1; 7 bases align to TRBD1. This CDR3 has 14 residues. J gave up 7 bases and V 10 bases, and 15 bases lay outside the gene matches. The germline gives CDR1 SEHNR, CDR2 FQNEAQ (reference sequence).

The rearrangement uses TRBV2 and TRBJ2-7, with 7 nucleotides matching TRBD2. CDR1 and CDR2 (germline): SNHLY, FYNNEI. The CDR3 runs 14 residues. V trimming: 5 bases; J trimming: 2 bases; junction bases outside the gene matches: 6. The CDR3 nucleotides are TGTGCCAGCAGTTATAGCGGGTCGCCCTACGAGCAGTACTTC. This encodes CASSYSGSPYEQYF. Full variable domain (remainder filled in from reference TRBV2 and TRBJ2-7): EPEVTQTPSHQVTQMGQEVILRCVPISNHLYFYWYRQILGQKVEFLVSFYNNEISEKSEIFDDQFSVERPDGSNFTLKIRSTKLEDSAMYFCASSYSGSPYEQYFGPGTRLTVT.

V and J are TRBV27 and TRBJ1-5; TRBD1 aligns across 7 bases. The V gene's germline CDR1 is MNHEY and CDR2 SMNVEV (reference sequence). V trimming: 4 bases; J trimming: 7 bases; junction bases outside the gene matches: 7. The CDR3 is made up of 14 amino acids. This CDR3 is CASSYGRGIQPQHF. CDR3 nucleotide sequence: TGTGCCAGCAGTTACGGCAGGGGGATCCAGCCCCAGCATTTT.

The chain couples TRBV27 to TRBJ2-1; 8 bases are shared with TRBD2. The CDR3 loop spans 14 amino acids. CDR1 and CDR2 from the germline V gene are MNHEY and SMNVEV (reference sequence). The V gene end was trimmed by 3 bases and the J gene end by 9 bases; junction bases not matched to a gene: 7. The DNA for the CDR3 is TGTGCCAGCAGTTTGGAAACTAGCGGTGTTGAGCAGTTCTTC. Translated, it gives CASSLETSGVEQFF.

The J gene is TRBJ2-5, the V gene TRBV7-2, with D unclear. The CDR3 runs to 17 residues. Trimming shortened V by 5 bases and J by 3 bases, and 22 bases separated the two germline ends. Per germline, CDR1 SGHTA and CDR2 FQGNSA. The CDR3 nucleotides are TGTGCCAGCAGCCAATATAATGACGGCAGGTGGGAAGAGACCCAGTACTTC. It translates to CASSQYNDGRWEETQYF.

With regard to this clone: At one of its ends the junction is not consistent with the germline gene, which may arise from a read error. The chain combines TRBV5-1 with TRBJ1-1; D may be TRBD1 (5 bases). The V gene's germline CDR1 is SGHRS and CDR2 YFSETQ. This CDR3 is built from 14 residues. CDR3 in amino acids: CASRLVRASAEAFF. The DNA for the CDR3 is TGCGCCAGCAGGTTGGTCAGGGCAAGCGCTGAAGCTTTCTTT.

The chain uses TRBV2 and TRBJ1-2; the match to TRBD1 covers 8 bases. From germline, CDR1 is SNHLY and CDR2 FYNNEI. The V segment lost 5 bases and the J segment 8 bases; nucleotides outside the gene matches: 10. This CDR3 is built from 14 residues. The CDR3, as DNA: TGTGCCAGCAGTATGGACAGGGTATTTACGGGCTACACCTTC. It translates to CASSMDRVFTGYTF.

V gene TRBV10-3 combines with J gene TRBJ1-1; D unclear. Germline V CDR1 and CDR2: ENHRY, SYGVKD. The CDR3 sequence is 11 residues long. Trimming shortened V by 2 bases and J by 7 bases, and 5 bases separated the two germline ends. The CDR3 here is CAISESLEAFF. In DNA form, the CDR3 reads TGTGCCATCAGTGAGAGCCTTGAAGCTTTCTTT.

CDR3 sequence reads: CASSVRQGNTEAFF. The CDR3 DNA sequence: TGCGCCAGCAGCGTCCGACAGGGGAACACTGAAGCTTTCTTT. This sequence joins TRBV5-1 and TRBJ1-1; 7 nucleotides line up with TRBD1. After removal of 4 bases from V and 1 base from J, the junction contained 4 bases not matched to a gene. CDR1 and CDR2 (germline): SGHRS, YFSETQ. The CDR3 length is 14 residues.

V gene TRBV4-2 combines with J gene TRBJ1-2; D not certain. The CDR3 spans 16 residues. V gave up 0 bases and J gave up 4 bases, with 15 bases separating them. Germline CDR1 is LGHNA and CDR2 is YNFKEQ. CDR3 in amino acids: CASSQESSPATYGYTF. Written as DNA, the CDR3 is TGTGCCAGCAGCCAAGAGTCATCCCCAGCGACCTATGGCTACACCTTC.

The chain couples TRBV19 to TRBJ1-5, with D possibly matching TRBD1 (5 bases). The ends were cut back, 7 bases at V and 7 bases at J, with 17 bases in the middle. The V gene's germline CDR1 is LNHDA and CDR2 SQIVND (reference sequence). The CDR3 runs to 14 residues. The CDR3 sequence is CASTRGGNGQPQHF. The DNA for the CDR3 is TGTGCCAGTACCCGGGGGGGTAATGGACAGCCCCAGCATTTT.

This chain links TRBV25-1 with TRBJ2-3, with TRBD2 matching over 11 bases. CDR1 and CDR2 from the germline V gene are MGHDK and SYGVNS. The CDR3 is 17 amino acids. J lost 0 bases, V lost 4 bases, and 6 bases had no gene match. Written as DNA, the CDR3 is TGTGCCAGCAGTGGCCTACGGACTAGCGGGAGCACAGATACGCAGTATTTT. Protein sequence: CASSGLRTSGSTDTQYF.